The source of this T cell receptor beta chain is a study of monozygotic twins with inflammatory bowel disease. Study findings and constraints: IBD patients had lower TCRbeta diversity (inverse Simpson) than healthy co-twins.

CDR3 length: 19 residues. CDR1 is SGHTA, CDR2 FQGTGA, per germline. A word on this clonotype: No antigen is known for it.

TCRdb derives one entry per CDR3 protein from the 5' RACE reads, leaving out DNA. The sample table includes just over 300,000 distinct CDR3 sequences. This clonotype was obtained from a human donor with ulcerative colitis or Crohn's disease, or a healthy co-twin of an affected twin (not recorded which). The chain has TRBV7-3 and TRBJ2-1; TCRdb's assignment of TRBD2 cannot be checked, as there is no DNA. Sequencing input: blood. CDR3 sequence: CASSLIPLASGGVLNEQFF.